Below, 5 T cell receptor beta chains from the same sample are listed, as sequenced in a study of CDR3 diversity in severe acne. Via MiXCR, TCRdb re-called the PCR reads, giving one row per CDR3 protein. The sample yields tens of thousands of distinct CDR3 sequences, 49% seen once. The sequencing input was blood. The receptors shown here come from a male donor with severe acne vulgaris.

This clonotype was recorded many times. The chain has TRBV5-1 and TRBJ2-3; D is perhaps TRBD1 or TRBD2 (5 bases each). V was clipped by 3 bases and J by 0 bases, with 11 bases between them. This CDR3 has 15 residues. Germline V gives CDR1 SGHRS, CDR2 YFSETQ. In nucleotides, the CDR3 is TGCGCCAGCAGCTCCGGGGCGAGCAGCACAGATACGCAGTATTTT. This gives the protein CASSSGASSTDTQYF.

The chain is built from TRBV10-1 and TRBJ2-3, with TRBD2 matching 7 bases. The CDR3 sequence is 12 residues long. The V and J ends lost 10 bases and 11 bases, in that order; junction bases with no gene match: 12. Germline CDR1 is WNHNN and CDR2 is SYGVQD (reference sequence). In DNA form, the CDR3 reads TGCGCCATCCATCGAAAAGCGGGGCAGCAGTATTTT. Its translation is CAIHRKAGQQYF.

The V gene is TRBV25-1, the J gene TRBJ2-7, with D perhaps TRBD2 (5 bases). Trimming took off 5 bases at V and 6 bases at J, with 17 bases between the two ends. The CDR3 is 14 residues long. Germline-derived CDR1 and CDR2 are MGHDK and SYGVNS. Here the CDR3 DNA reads TGTGCCAGCAGTTATCAGAGACTACGCTTCGAGCAGTACTTC. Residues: CASSYQRLRFEQYF.

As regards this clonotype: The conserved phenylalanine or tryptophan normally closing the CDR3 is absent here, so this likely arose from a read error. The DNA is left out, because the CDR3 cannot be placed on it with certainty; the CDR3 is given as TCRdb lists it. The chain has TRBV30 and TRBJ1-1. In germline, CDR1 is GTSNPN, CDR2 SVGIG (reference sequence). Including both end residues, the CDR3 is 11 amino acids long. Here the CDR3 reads CAWNSGSEAFS.

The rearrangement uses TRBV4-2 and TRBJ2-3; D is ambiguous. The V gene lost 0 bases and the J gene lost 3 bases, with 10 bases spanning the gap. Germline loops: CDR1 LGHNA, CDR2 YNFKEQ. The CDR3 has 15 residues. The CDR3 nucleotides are TGTGCCAGCAGCCAAGAAATCCCCCAAACAGATACGCAGTATTTT. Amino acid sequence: CASSQEIPQTDTQYF.